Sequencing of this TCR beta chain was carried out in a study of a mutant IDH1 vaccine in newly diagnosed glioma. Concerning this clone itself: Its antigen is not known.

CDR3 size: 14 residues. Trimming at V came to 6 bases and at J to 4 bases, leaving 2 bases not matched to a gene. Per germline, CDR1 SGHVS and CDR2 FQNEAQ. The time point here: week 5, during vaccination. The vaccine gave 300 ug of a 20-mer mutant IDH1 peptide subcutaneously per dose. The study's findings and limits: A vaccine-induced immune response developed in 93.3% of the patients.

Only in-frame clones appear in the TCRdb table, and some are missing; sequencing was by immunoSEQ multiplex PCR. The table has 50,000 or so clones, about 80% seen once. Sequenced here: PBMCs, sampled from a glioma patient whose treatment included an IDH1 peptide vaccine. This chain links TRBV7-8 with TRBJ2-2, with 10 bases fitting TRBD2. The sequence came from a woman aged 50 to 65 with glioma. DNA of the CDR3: TGTGCCAGCAGGACTAGCGGGTTCACCGGGGAGCTGTTTTTT. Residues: CASRTSGFTGELFF.